This TCR beta chain was sequenced in a study of blood T cell repertoires in COVID-19. For the study at large: Sources were T cells, B-cell-depleted T cells, or PBMCs; the material itself was cDNA or gDNA.

Original processing methods: Estimation of nucleated cell counts relied on the amplification of reference gene primers. The data were produced by immunoSEQ multiplex PCR, yet TCRdb's version contains in-frame clones alone and is incomplete. V, J and clone size derive from that table, while D and trimming were established from the DNA sequence. The sample has over 60,000 clones, about three quarters seen once; the top ten hold around a tenth. The CDR3 extends over 14 amino acids. CDR1 and CDR2 from the germline V gene are SGHRS and YFSETQ. V lost 4 bases and J 4 bases, leaving 15 bases between the germline ends.

V gene TRBV5-1 combines with J gene TRBJ2-7; TRBD1 is a possible D gene (6 bases). This receptor was identified in a human donor in a cohort sampled during active COVID-19. The sequencing input was peripheral blood. The CDR3 spells CASSPNRERYEQYF. DNA for the CDR3: TGCGCCAGCAGCCCGAACAGGGAACGTTACGAGCAGTACTTC.